This T cell receptor beta chain was found in a study of T cells in tuberculosis. The study, taken as a whole, reports: The TCR-beta difference was not significant; alpha differences partly reflected length.

Time point here: new active TB diagnosis, blood taken before or within 7 days of starting treatment. Comment on this clone: Its specificity is unknown.

Trimming removed 5 bases from V and 0 bases from J; junction bases left unmatched: 8. The CDR3 is made up of 18 amino acids. CDR1 and CDR2 from the germline V gene are SEHNR and FQNEAQ (reference sequence). Profiling relied on immunoSEQ multiplex PCR, and the TCRdb table lists in-frame clones only, not all of them. The sample consists of around 30,000 clones, 93% of them appearing once. The source material was PBMCs, sampled at tuberculosis diagnosis. The receptor was isolated from an adult with tuberculosis. The V gene is TRBV7-9, the J gene TRBJ2-3; 13 nucleotides line up with TRBD2. The CDR3 reads CASSPLRTSGGSTDTQYF. The DNA for the CDR3 is TGTGCCAGCAGCCCCTTGCGGACTAGCGGGGGTAGCACAGATACGCAGTATTTT. Variable domain in full (rest from reference TRBV7-9 and TRBJ2-3): DTGVSQNPRHKITKRGQNVTFRCDPISEHNRLYWYRQTLGQGPEFLTYFQNEAQLEKSRLLSDRFSAERPKGSFSTLEIQRTEQGDSAMYLCASSPLRTSGGSTDTQYFGPGTRLTVL.